The present T cell receptor beta chain was sequenced within a study of tumor-infiltrating lymphocytes in primary liver carcinoma. Using a constant-region primer together with ProtoScript II reverse transcriptase, TCR beta cDNA was made from about 490 ng of total RNA. Libraries of TCR beta came from three nested multiplex PCR rounds with slightly modified ARM-PCR. The first two PCR rounds, approximately 10 cycles each, used TRBV1-TRBV30 forward primers and a C-beta reverse primer. TCRdb analysed the multiplex PCR reads with MiXCR anew, one entry per CDR3 protein. The sample contains 100,000 to 150,000 distinct CDR3 sequences, 64% of which appear only once. Scientists recovered RNA and DNA together from around 20-30 mg of unsorted bulk tissue. Samples were taken from five separate regions of every tumor. This CDR3 is 13 amino acids long. There are a few counts of this clonotype. Likely a read error: the CDR3 ends without its conserved phenylalanine or tryptophan.

This TCR came from a woman aged 60-75 years with primary liver carcinoma and hepatitis B virus infection. This chain links TRBV12-3 or TRBV12-4 with TRBJ2-1, with D maybe TRBD1 (6 bases). The sample was liver tumor tissue from sampling region 3. Subset: tumor region T3, left-lateral pole. This chain's CDR3 is CANSSGVHNEQFS. CDR3 nucleotide sequence: TGTGCCAACAGTTCAGGGGTTCACAATGAGCAGTTCTCC.